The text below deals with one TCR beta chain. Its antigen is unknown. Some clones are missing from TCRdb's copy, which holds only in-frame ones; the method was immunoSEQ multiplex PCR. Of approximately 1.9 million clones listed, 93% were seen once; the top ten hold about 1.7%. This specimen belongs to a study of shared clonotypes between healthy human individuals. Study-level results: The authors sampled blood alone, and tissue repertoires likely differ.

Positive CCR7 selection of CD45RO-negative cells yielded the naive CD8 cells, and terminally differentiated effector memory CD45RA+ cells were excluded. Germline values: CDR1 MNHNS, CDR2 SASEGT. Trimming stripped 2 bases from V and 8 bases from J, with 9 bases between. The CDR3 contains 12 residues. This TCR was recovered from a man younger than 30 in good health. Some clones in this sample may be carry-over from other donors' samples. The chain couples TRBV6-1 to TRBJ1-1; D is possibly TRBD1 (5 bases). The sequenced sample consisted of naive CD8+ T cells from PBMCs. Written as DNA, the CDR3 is TGTGCCAGCAGTGAATGGGGCTTCGAAGCTTTCTTT. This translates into CASSEWGFEAFF.